The 6 T cell receptor beta chains below come from one sample, sequenced in a study of vaccination and CD4 T cells after COVID-19 (dated by TCRdb to the early 2020s). The treatment or condition label, as the study defines it: approximately 9-day PBMC culture with coronavirus spike peptide pools or control peptides (ViraFEST assay). No cognate antigen is known for these TCRs. The library was made by PCR. Sequencing took place on an Illumina iSeq 100. DNA from cultured CD4+ T cells underwent TCR sequencing with the Oncomine TCR Beta short-read assay at the Johns Hopkins FTIC core. Through fastp at Q25 and MiXCR, TCRdb rebuilt clones from the public reads, retaining in-frame beta chains. Records with the same CDR3 protein are collapsed into one entry carrying the most frequent genes and DNA. Across this sample there are 12,000 or so distinct CDR3 sequences, with around 50% seen only once. The top ten clones comprise around 21% of the sample.

Sequencing was done on a sample of CD4+ T cells from blood, cultured in vitro. The origin of the receptors is a human donor who had recovered from COVID-19.

V is TRBV20-1 and J is TRBJ2-3; a weak D match, TRBD2 (6 bases). V shed 6 bases and J shed 1 base, with 17 bases lying between them. The germline V gene encodes CDR1 DFQATT and CDR2 SNEGSKA (reference sequence). The CDR3 runs 15 residues. The CDR3, as DNA: TGCAGTGCCCCCAAGCGGGTAATGGGCACAGATACGCAGTATTTT. It encodes CSAPKRVMGTDTQYF.

The chain carries TRBV30 and TRBJ1-2, with 7 bases lining up with TRBD1. V gave up 2 bases and J gave up 4 bases; unmatched junction bases: 4. Germline assignment: CDR1 GTSNPN and CDR2 SVGIG (reference sequence). This CDR3 is built from 13 residues. Here the CDR3 reads CAWSRQGGYGYTF. CDR3 sequence (DNA): TGTGCCTGGAGTCGACAGGGCGGCTATGGCTACACCTTC.

This chain connects TRBV25-1 to TRBJ2-5; 7 nucleotides agree with TRBD2. This CDR3 region has 15 residues. Losses at the gene ends were 4 bases for V and 5 bases for J; bases not matched to a gene: 10. Germline assignment: CDR1 MGHDK and CDR2 SYGVNS. CDR3 sequence reads: CASSGVTGGMETQYF. The CDR3 coding sequence is TGTGCCAGCAGTGGGGTGACGGGAGGAATGGAGACCCAGTACTTC. Supplemented by reference TRBV25-1 and TRBJ2-5, the full variable domain reads EADIYQTPRYLVIGTGKKITLECSQTMGHDKMYWYQQDPGMELHLIHYSYGVNSTEKGDLSSESTVSRIRTEHFPLTLESARPSHTSQYLCASSGVTGGMETQYFGPGTRLLVL.

This clonotype was observed a handful of times. This chain links TRBV30 with TRBJ1-5; 9 bases match TRBD1. CDR3 size: 14 residues. The germline V gene encodes CDR1 GTSNPN and CDR2 SVGIG (reference sequence). J lost 8 bases, V lost 2 bases, and 7 bases had no gene match. CDR3 amino acids: CAWSRDRVFEPQHF. In DNA form, the CDR3 reads TGTGCCTGGAGTCGGGACAGGGTCTTTGAGCCCCAGCATTTT.

There are a few counts of this clonotype. One end of the junction is discordant with germline, which a read error may explain. The J gene is TRBJ2-2, the V gene TRBV7-7; D perhaps matches TRBD1 (6 bases). The length of the CDR3 is 15 residues. From germline, CDR1 is SSHAT and CDR2 FNYEAQ (reference sequence). This CDR3 is CASSSQQGWTGELFF. The CDR3 bases are TGTGCTAGCAGCTCCCAACAGGGTTGGACCGGGGAGCTGTTTTTT. The complete variable domain, with remaining parts taken from reference TRBV7-7 and TRBJ2-2, reads GAGVSQSPRYKVTKRGQDVTLRCDPISSHATLYWYQQALGQGPEFLTYFNYEAQPDKSGLPSDRFSAERPEGSISTLTIQRTEQRDSAMYRCASSSQQGWTGELFFGEGSRLTVL.

The table lists this clonotype with a few counts. The chain recombines TRBV27 with TRBJ1-5; D possibly corresponds to TRBD1 (5 bases). CDR1 is MNHEY, CDR2 SMNVEV, per germline (reference sequence). Trimming took 8 bases from V and 6 from J, leaving 14 bases between them. The CDR3 extends over 13 amino acids. CDR3 sequence: CASRGREFQPQHF. In DNA form, the CDR3 reads TGTGCCAGCCGGGGCAGGGAATTTCAGCCCCAGCATTTT.